This is a list of T cell receptor beta chains from one sample in a study of blood T cells in healthy people across ages. Each CDR3 protein is one row after TCRdb ran MiXCR on the 5' RACE reads. In the table there are approximately 800,000 distinct CDR3 sequences, 20% to 25% of which are singletons. In addition, the sample was reused for a study of T cells of mothers and their children.

Sequenced: blood. The source is a boy aged 5-17 years in good health. Both conserved end residues are part of each CDR3. The order of the fields is clone size, D gene, J gene, V gene, CDR3 protein, CDR3 DNA. A D gene is named only where the DNA matches it firmly. Not every row has a clone size; where given, it reads once, few, many or a size class.

clone size: -
D gene: TRBD1
J gene: TRBJ2-7
V gene: TRBV20-1
CDR3 protein: CSPRPGGAYEQYF
CDR3 DNA: TGCAGTCCCCGGCCAGGGGGCGCCTACGAGCAGTACTTC

clone size: -
D gene: -
J gene: TRBJ2-2
V gene: TRBV19
CDR3 protein: CASSMQHVRNTGELFF
CDR3 DNA: TGTGCCAGTAGTATGCAACATGTTAGGAACACCGGGGAGCTGTTTTTT

clone size: -
D gene: TRBD2
J gene: TRBJ2-7
V gene: TRBV6-6
CDR3 protein: CASSSPSGSEQYF
CDR3 DNA: TGTGCCAGCAGTTCCCCTAGCGGGAGCGAGCAGTACTTC

clone size: -
D gene: TRBD1
J gene: TRBJ1-5
V gene: TRBV20-1
CDR3 protein: CSPQGYNQPQHF
CDR3 DNA: TGCAGTCCACAGGGGTACAATCAGCCCCAGCATTTT

clone size: -
D gene: -
J gene: TRBJ2-5
V gene: TRBV7-2
CDR3 protein: CASSLFPGQETQYF
CDR3 DNA: TGTGCCAGCAGCCTATTTCCAGGGCAAGAGACCCAGTACTTC

clone size: -
D gene: -
J gene: TRBJ2-7
V gene: TRBV20-1
CDR3 protein: CSAEREKGPLFYEQYF
CDR3 DNA: TGCAGTGCCGAACGGGAGAAAGGGCCCCTATTCTACGAGCAGTACTTC

clone size: -
D gene: TRBD2
J gene: TRBJ2-2
V gene: TRBV2
CDR3 protein: CASRDPSGSNTGELFF
CDR3 DNA: TGTGCCAGCAGAGACCCTAGCGGGAGTAACACCGGGGAGCTGTTTTTT

clone size: -
D gene: TRBD1
J gene: TRBJ2-7
V gene: TRBV5-6
CDR3 protein: CASSLDGGQAYEQYF
CDR3 DNA: TGTGCCAGCAGCTTGGATGGCGGACAGGCCTACGAGCAGTACTTC

clone size: few
D gene: -
J gene: TRBJ2-4
V gene: TRBV20-1
CDR3 protein: CSARDPEWAAQIQYF
CDR3 DNA: TGCAGTGCTAGAGATCCAGAATGGGCAGCACAAATTCAGTACTTC

clone size: -
D gene: TRBD2
J gene: TRBJ2-1
V gene: TRBV7-6
CDR3 protein: CASSLLAGGGEQFF
CDR3 DNA: TGTGCCAGCAGCTTACTAGCGGGAGGGGGTGAGCAGTTCTTC

clone size: -
D gene: TRBD1
J gene: TRBJ2-7
V gene: TRBV5-1
CDR3 protein: CASSLQGESSYEQYF
CDR3 DNA: TGCGCCAGCAGCTTGCAGGGGGAGAGCTCCTACGAGCAGTACTTC

clone size: -
D gene: -
J gene: TRBJ1-6
V gene: TRBV25-1
CDR3 protein: CASSEWAGADSPLHF
CDR3 DNA: TGTGCCAGCAGTGAATGGGCAGGGGCTGATTCACCCCTCCACTTT

clone size: few
D gene: -
J gene: TRBJ1-5
V gene: TRBV12-3/TRBV12-4
CDR3 protein: CASSRNWGGQIDRNQPQHF
CDR3 DNA: TGTGCCAGCAGCCGTAATTGGGGTGGACAGATTGATCGCAATCAGCCCCAGCATTTT

clone size: -
D gene: -
J gene: TRBJ1-2
V gene: TRBV27
CDR3 protein: CASILSYGYTF
CDR3 DNA: TGTGCCAGCATCTTAAGTTACGGCTACACCTTC

clone size: few
D gene: TRBD1
J gene: TRBJ2-5
V gene: TRBV6-2/TRBV6-3
CDR3 protein: CASTNTGTGSNEQSF
CDR3 DNA: TGTGCCAGCACCAACACCGGGACAGGGTCGAATGAGCAGTCCTTC

clone size: few
D gene: -
J gene: TRBJ1-1
V gene: TRBV4-3
CDR3 protein: CASSRGPGSATEAFF
CDR3 DNA: TGCGCCAGCAGCCGAGGGCCGGGCTCGGCCACTGAAGCTTTCTTT

clone size: -
D gene: -
J gene: TRBJ2-7
V gene: TRBV9
CDR3 protein: CASSAAGYEQYF
CDR3 DNA: TGTGCCAGCAGCGCCGCCGGGTACGAGCAGTACTTC

clone size: -
D gene: TRBD2
J gene: TRBJ2-7
V gene: TRBV11-2
CDR3 protein: CASSLAVGGISYEQYF
CDR3 DNA: TGTGCCAGCAGCTTAGCGGTCGGGGGGATCTCCTACGAGCAGTACTTC

clone size: -
D gene: -
J gene: TRBJ1-3
V gene: TRBV7-2
CDR3 protein: CASSDNGRFSGNTIYF
CDR3 DNA: TGTGCCAGCAGCGATAATGGACGGTTCTCTGGAAACACCATATATTTT

clone size: -
D gene: -
J gene: TRBJ1-6
V gene: TRBV19
CDR3 protein: CASGRAGSNSPLHF
CDR3 DNA: TGTGCCAGTGGTCGTGCAGGGTCTAATTCACCCCTCCACTTT

clone size: -
D gene: -
J gene: TRBJ2-7
V gene: TRBV3-1
CDR3 protein: CASSQGRGTRSGEQYF
CDR3 DNA: TGTGCCAGCAGCCAAGGCCGAGGGACCCGTTCGGGCGAGCAGTACTTC

clone size: -
D gene: -
J gene: TRBJ1-1
V gene: TRBV29-1
CDR3 protein: CSVVGLTMGTEAFF
CDR3 DNA: TGCAGCGTTGTCGGTCTGACGATGGGGACTGAAGCTTTCTTT

clone size: -
D gene: TRBD1
J gene: TRBJ1-2
V gene: TRBV24-1
CDR3 protein: CATSEGQDNYGYTF
CDR3 DNA: TGTGCCACCAGTGAAGGACAGGACAACTATGGCTACACCTTC

clone size: few
D gene: -
J gene: TRBJ2-1
V gene: TRBV2
CDR3 protein: CAALKGAGDGYNEQFF
CDR3 DNA: TGTGCCGCTTTAAAGGGGGCGGGAGACGGCTACAATGAGCAGTTCTTC

clone size: few
D gene: -
J gene: TRBJ2-1
V gene: TRBV2
CDR3 protein: CASRGLGSAEQFF
CDR3 DNA: TGTGCCAGCAGGGGGTTGGGCAGCGCCGAGCAGTTCTTC

clone size: few
D gene: -
J gene: TRBJ2-1
V gene: TRBV29-1
CDR3 protein: CSVDPGTGATDEQFF
CDR3 DNA: TGCAGCGTTGATCCCGGGACCGGGGCTACGGATGAGCAGTTCTTC

clone size: -
D gene: TRBD1
J gene: TRBJ1-2
V gene: TRBV7-6
CDR3 protein: CASSPGTGPSYGYTF
CDR3 DNA: TGTGCCAGCAGTCCCGGGACAGGGCCTTCCTATGGCTACACCTTC

clone size: -
D gene: -
J gene: TRBJ2-5
V gene: TRBV3-1
CDR3 protein: CASSYTSETRTSSGTQYF
CDR3 DNA: TGTGCCAGCAGCTATACCTCCGAGACTCGTACGTCTTCCGGGACCCAGTACTTC

clone size: -
D gene: -
J gene: TRBJ1-2
V gene: TRBV5-1
CDR3 protein: CASAMGGEYGYTF
CDR3 DNA: TGCGCCAGCGCGATGGGGGGCGAGTATGGCTACACCTTC

clone size: few
D gene: -
J gene: TRBJ1-4
V gene: TRBV7-2
CDR3 protein: CASSLGQQVNEKLFF
CDR3 DNA: TGTGCCAGCAGCTTAGGGCAGCAAGTTAATGAAAAACTGTTTTTT

clone size: -
D gene: -
J gene: TRBJ1-3
V gene: TRBV7-2
CDR3 protein: CASSLEGGRHTIYF
CDR3 DNA: TGTGCCAGCAGCTTAGAGGGGGGGCGGCACACCATATATTTT

clone size: few
D gene: TRBD2
J gene: TRBJ2-3
V gene: TRBV7-2
CDR3 protein: CASSTSGSTDTQYF
CDR3 DNA: TGTGCCAGCAGCACTAGCGGTAGCACAGATACGCAGTATTTT

clone size: -
D gene: TRBD1
J gene: TRBJ2-5
V gene: TRBV27
CDR3 protein: CASSLSTGTQETQYF
CDR3 DNA: TGTGCCAGCAGTTTATCGACAGGGACCCAAGAGACCCAGTACTTC

clone size: -
D gene: TRBD1
J gene: TRBJ2-3
V gene: TRBV5-6
CDR3 protein: CASSWTGGSTDTQYF
CDR3 DNA: TGTGCCAGCAGCTGGACAGGGGGTAGCACAGATACGCAGTATTTT

clone size: -
D gene: -
J gene: TRBJ2-5
V gene: TRBV7-2
CDR3 protein: CASSLGSARGQETQYF
CDR3 DNA: TGTGCCAGCAGCTTAGGTTCGGCCAGGGGACAAGAGACCCAGTACTTC

clone size: few
D gene: TRBD2
J gene: TRBJ2-3
V gene: TRBV27
CDR3 protein: CASSPRLAGESDTQYF
CDR3 DNA: TGTGCCAGCAGTCCTAGGTTAGCGGGGGAATCTGATACGCAGTATTTT

clone size: -
D gene: TRBD1
J gene: TRBJ2-5
V gene: TRBV18
CDR3 protein: CASSPGQGDQETQYF
CDR3 DNA: TGTGCCAGCTCACCTGGACAGGGGGACCAAGAGACCCAGTACTTC

clone size: few
D gene: TRBD2
J gene: TRBJ2-5
V gene: TRBV7-2
CDR3 protein: CASSFTSGQETQYF
CDR3 DNA: TGTGCCAGCAGTTTCACTAGCGGCCAAGAGACCCAGTACTTC

clone size: many
D gene: -
J gene: TRBJ2-1
V gene: TRBV18
CDR3 protein: CASSPLGGNNEQFF
CDR3 DNA: TGTGCCAGCTCCCCCCTCGGGGGCAACAATGAGCAGTTCTTC

clone size: -
D gene: TRBD1
J gene: TRBJ2-4
V gene: TRBV4-2
CDR3 protein: CASSQLTGEAKNIQYF
CDR3 DNA: TGTGCCAGCAGCCAGTTAACAGGGGAGGCCAAAAACATTCAGTACTTC

clone size: few
D gene: -
J gene: TRBJ2-7
V gene: TRBV20-1
CDR3 protein: CSASLPQGNYEQYF
CDR3 DNA: TGCAGTGCTAGCCTCCCACAGGGAAACTACGAGCAGTACTTC

clone size: -
D gene: -
J gene: TRBJ2-5
V gene: TRBV24-1
CDR3 protein: CATSDAYQETQYF
CDR3 DNA: TGTGCCACCAGTGATGCGTACCAAGAGACCCAGTACTTC

clone size: few
D gene: TRBD2
J gene: TRBJ2-5
V gene: TRBV2
CDR3 protein: CASSDPSAGEETQYF
CDR3 DNA: TGTGCCAGCAGTGACCCCTCCGCGGGGGAAGAGACCCAGTACTTC

clone size: -
D gene: -
J gene: TRBJ2-7
V gene: TRBV27
CDR3 protein: CASSFRDTSSYEQYF
CDR3 DNA: TGTGCCAGCAGTTTCCGGGACACAAGCTCCTACGAGCAGTACTTC

clone size: -
D gene: -
J gene: TRBJ2-7
V gene: TRBV21-1
CDR3 protein: CASSQVQGALAGGEQYF
CDR3 DNA: TGTGCCAGCAGCCAAGTACAGGGTGCACTAGCGGGAGGCGAGCAGTACTTC

clone size: few
D gene: -
J gene: TRBJ2-1
V gene: TRBV29-1
CDR3 protein: CSVGFFMSSYNEQFF
CDR3 DNA: TGCAGCGTTGGATTCTTTATGAGCTCCTACAATGAGCAGTTCTTC